One sample yielded the 2 T cell receptor beta chains listed below, sequenced in a study of blood T cell repertoires in COVID-19. Produced via immunoSEQ multiplex PCR; TCRdb's table is partial and in-frame only. Among 200,000 to 250,000 clones listed, roughly four fifths were seen once. The sample consisted of peripheral blood. The receptors were sampled from a woman in her forties with acute or convalescent COVID-19.

The J gene is TRBJ2-2, the V gene TRBV9, with D maybe TRBD2 (5 bases). The germline V and J ends were trimmed by 0 bases and 7 bases, with 13 bases remaining between them. The germline V gene has CDR1 SGDLS and CDR2 YYNGEE. The CDR3 is made up of 15 amino acids. The CDR3 DNA is TGTGCCAGCAGCGTAGCTACAGCGGCGATCGGGGAGCTGTTTTTT. Its protein is CASSVATAAIGELFF.

This chain links TRBV3-1 (or the pseudogene TRBV3-2) with TRBJ2-5, with D unclear. The V gene's germline CDR1 is LGHDT and CDR2 YNNKEL (reference sequence). The V and J ends lost 4 bases and 4 bases respectively, with 7 bases between them. The CDR3 runs 12 residues. This CDR3 reads CASSLLLETQYF. CDR3 DNA: TGTGCCAGCAGCCTCCTCCTAGAGACCCAGTACTTC.